The present TCR beta chain was sequenced within a study of blood T cell repertoires in COVID-19. The wider study: The origin of the acute and convalescent COVID-19 samples was the United States, Italy and Spain. Sample material is recorded as cDNA or gDNA derived from T cells, B-cell-depleted T cells, or PBMCs.

How the authors handled the data: Reference gene primers were amplified, and this amplification served to estimate nucleated cell counts. The assay was immunoSEQ multiplex PCR, and TCRdb's table has in-frame clones only and misses some. That table gives V, J and clone size, and the DNA gave D and trimming. The repertoire holds just under 350,000 clones, with around 80% as singletons. The CDR3 is 18 residues long. V lost 2 bases to trimming and J lost 2 bases; unmatched junction nucleotides: 11. Germline-derived CDR1 and CDR2 are SNHLY and FYNNEI. The TCR comes from a man aged 25 to 40 with active or convalescent COVID-19. The chain carries TRBV2 and TRBJ2-7; 11 positions match TRBD2. Source material: peripheral blood. CDR3 region: CASSEYRTSGPPPYEQYF. In DNA form, the CDR3 reads TGTGCCAGCAGTGAATACCGGACTAGCGGGCCTCCCCCCTACGAGCAGTACTTC.